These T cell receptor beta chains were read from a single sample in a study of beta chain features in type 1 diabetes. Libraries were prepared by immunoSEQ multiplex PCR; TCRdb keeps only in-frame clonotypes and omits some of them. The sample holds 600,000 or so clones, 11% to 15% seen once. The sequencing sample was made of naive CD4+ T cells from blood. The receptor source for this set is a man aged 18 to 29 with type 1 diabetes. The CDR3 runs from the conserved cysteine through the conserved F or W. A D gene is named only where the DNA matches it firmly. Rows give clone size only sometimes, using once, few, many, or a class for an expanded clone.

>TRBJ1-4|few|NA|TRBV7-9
TGTGCCAGCAGAAGAGCAGGGACGACTAATGAAAAACTGTTTTTT
CASRRAGTTNEKLFF
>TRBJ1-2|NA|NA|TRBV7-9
TGTGCCAGCAGCTTAACGGGGGAGTCTCTCTACACCTTC
CASSLTGESLYTF
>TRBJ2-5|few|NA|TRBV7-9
TGTGCCAGCAGCCCGGGAAGAACGGAGACCCAGTACTTC
CASSPGRTETQYF
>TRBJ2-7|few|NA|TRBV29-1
TGCAGCGCTGACATCCCTGGTTCCTACGAGCAGTACTTC
CSADIPGSYEQYF
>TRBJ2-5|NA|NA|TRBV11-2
TGTGCCACCGGGGACCCTCTTTCGGAGACCCAGTACTTC
CATGDPLSETQYF
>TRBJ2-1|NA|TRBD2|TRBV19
TGTGCCAGTAGTACGGCGTCTAGCGGACGAGGGAATGAGCAGTTCTTC
CASSTASSGRGNEQFF
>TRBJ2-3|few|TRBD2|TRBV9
TGTGCCAGCAGCGCGACTAGCCCGCCCGGAGATACGCAGTATTTT
CASSATSPPGDTQYF
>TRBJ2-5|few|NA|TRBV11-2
TGTGCCATCCAAAGGACCGCGAGAGAGACCCAGTACTTC
CAIQRTARETQYF
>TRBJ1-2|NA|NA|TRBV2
TGTGCCAGCACCCCTCGAGGGGCGTATGGCTACACCTTC
CASTPRGAYGYTF
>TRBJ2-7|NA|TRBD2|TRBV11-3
TGTGCCAGCAGCCCCGGCGGGAGTCCCTACGAGCAGTACTTC
CASSPGGSPYEQYF
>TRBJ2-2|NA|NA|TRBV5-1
TGCGCCAGCCGGGGGCAGGGAGGAACCGGGGAGCTGTTTTTT
CASRGQGGTGELFF
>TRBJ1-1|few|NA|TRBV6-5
TGTGCCAGCAGCTGGGGTGAGTTCACTGAAGCTTTCTTT
CASSWGEFTEAFF
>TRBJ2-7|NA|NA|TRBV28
TGTGCCAGCAGCCGCACAACCTACGAGCAGTACTTC
CASSRTTYEQYF
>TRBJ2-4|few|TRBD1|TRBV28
TGTGCCAGCGGCGGAATTGGTGGGACAGCTGGCAACATTCAGTACTTC
CASGGIGGTAGNIQYF
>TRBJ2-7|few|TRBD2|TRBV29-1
TGCAGCGTTGTTCGGGGAGGGCCGGGGGAGCAGTACTTC
CSVVRGGPGEQYF
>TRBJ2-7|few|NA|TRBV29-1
TGCAGCGTTGGGGGGGCGAATCGCGAGCAGTACTTC
CSVGGANREQYF
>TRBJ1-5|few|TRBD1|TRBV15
TGTGCCACCAGCAGACTTCTGATGCAGGGGGCGGATCAGCCCCAGCATTTT
CATSRLLMQGADQPQHF
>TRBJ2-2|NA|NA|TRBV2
TGTGCCAGCTCTCGGCGGGGCCCCGGGGAGCTGTTTTTT
CASSRRGPGELFF
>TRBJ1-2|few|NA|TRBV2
TGTGCCAGCAGTGACCCGGGGGTCTATGGCTACACCTTC
CASSDPGVYGYTF
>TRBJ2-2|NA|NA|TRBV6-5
TGTGCCAGCAGTTACATAAACAGGCTGACCGGGGAGCTGTTTTTT
CASSYINRLTGELFF
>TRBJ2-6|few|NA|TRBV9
TGTGCCAGCAGCAGGCAGAGCTCTGGGGCCAACGTCCTGACTTTC
CASSRQSSGANVLTF
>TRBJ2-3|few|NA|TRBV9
TGTGCCAGCCATTCGGGAAGGGATGATACGCAGTATTTT
CASHSGRDDTQYF
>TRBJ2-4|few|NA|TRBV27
TGTGCCAGCAGTCCGAGTGCGGGAACCAAAAACATTCAGTACTTC
CASSPSAGTKNIQYF
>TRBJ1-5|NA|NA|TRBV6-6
TGTGCCAGCGGACCGACACTTAGCAATCAGCCCCAGCATTTT
CASGPTLSNQPQHF
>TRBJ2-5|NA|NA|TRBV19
TGTGCCAGTAGTCCCGACGTGAGGGAGACCCAGTACTTC
CASSPDVRETQYF
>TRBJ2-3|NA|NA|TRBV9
TGTGCCAGCAGCGACCGTAGGGCGGGGGATACGCAGTATTTT
CASSDRRAGDTQYF
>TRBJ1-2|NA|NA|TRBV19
TGTGCCAGTAGTTATGACCGGTATGGCTACACCTTC
CASSYDRYGYTF
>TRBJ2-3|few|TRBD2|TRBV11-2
TGTGCCAGCAGCCCCTCGGGGGGGGGCGGGGATACGCAGTATTTT
CASSPSGGGGDTQYF
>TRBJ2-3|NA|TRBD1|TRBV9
TGTGCCAGCAGCGCCGACAGGGGAAGGACAGATACGCAGTATTTT
CASSADRGRTDTQYF